The rows below give T cell receptor beta chains drawn from one sample of a study of CD8+ T cells in alopecia areata. The assay was immunoSEQ multiplex PCR, and TCRdb's table has in-frame clones only and misses some. The sample carries about 150,000 clones, 55% recorded once. Sequenced input: CD4+ T cells sorted from blood. Every receptor here comes from a human donor in good health. Each CDR3 is given with its conserved first and last residue. A D gene is named only where the DNA matches it firmly. Expanded clones get a size class; other rows say once, few or many, or leave the size out.

V	J	D	size	CDR3	DNA
TRBV7-9	TRBJ2-7	.	.	CASSFLGSAYEQYF	TGTGCCAGCAGCTTTCTCGGAAGCGCCTACGAGCAGTACTTC
TRBV7-8	TRBJ1-2	.	.	CASSLAGRSNGYTF	TGTGCCAGCAGCTTAGCAGGGCGGAGTAATGGCTACACCTTC
TRBV2	TRBJ2-7	.	.	CASRRTATYEQYF	TGTGCCAGCAGAAGGACCGCGACCTACGAGCAGTACTTC
TRBV28	TRBJ1-2	TRBD1	.	CASSSPDRVGGYTF	TGTGCCAGCAGTTCGCCCGACAGGGTGGGTGGCTACACCTTC
TRBV5-1	TRBJ2-3	.	.	CASSFRDWITDTQYF	TGCGCCAGCAGCTTTAGGGACTGGATCACAGATACGCAGTATTTT
TRBV27	TRBJ1-2	.	.	CASSLSHGGGHGYTF	TGTGCCAGCAGTTTAAGCCACGGCGGAGGGCATGGCTACACCTTC
TRBV9	TRBJ2-1	.	.	CASSVAVTYNEQFF	TGTGCCAGCAGCGTAGCAGTGACCTACAATGAGCAGTTCTTC
TRBV6-5	TRBJ2-7	.	.	CASSSANYEQYF	TGTGCCAGCAGCTCCGCTAACTACGAGCAGTACTTC
TRBV30	TRBJ1-1	.	.	CAWRFIENTEAFF	TGTGCCTGGAGGTTTATCGAGAACACTGAAGCTTTCTTT
TRBV7-9	TRBJ1-2	.	few	CASSLGSYGYTF	TGTGCCAGCAGCTTGGGGTCCTATGGCTACACCTTC
TRBV11-1	TRBJ1-2	.	few	CASSLGQNYGYTF	TGTGCCAGCAGCTTAGGACAAAACTATGGCTACACCTTC
TRBV6-5	TRBJ2-4	.	.	CASSGDGDIQYF	TGTGCCAGCAGTGGGGACGGGGATATTCAGTACTTC
TRBV20-1	TRBJ1-1	.	few	CSARAFTEAFF	TGCAGTGCTAGAGCCTTCACTGAAGCTTTCTTT
TRBV27	TRBJ1-4	TRBD1	.	CASSFGDRFGEKLFF	TGTGCCAGCAGTTTCGGGGACAGGTTCGGGGAAAAACTGTTTTTT
TRBV19	TRBJ2-5	TRBD2	.	CAVSPGRGETQYF	TGTGCCGTTTCTCCTGGGAGGGGAGAGACCCAGTACTTC
TRBV25-1	TRBJ1-2	.	.	CASSQGHSGGYTF	TGTGCCAGCAGTCAGGGGCATTCTGGTGGCTACACCTTC
TRBV2	TRBJ2-1	TRBD2	.	CASSDSGEGNEQFF	TGTGCCAGCAGTGACTCTGGGGAGGGGAATGAGCAGTTCTTC
TRBV29-1	TRBJ2-1	TRBD2	.	CSVGRAGGYNEQFF	TGCAGCGTTGGTAGGGCGGGAGGGTACAATGAGCAGTTCTTC
TRBV20-1	TRBJ2-1	.	.	CSAKTYNEQFF	TGCAGTGCGAAAACATACAATGAGCAGTTCTTC
TRBV29-1	TRBJ2-3	.	few	CSVGTRRGDTQYF	TGCAGCGTTGGGACAAGACGGGGGGATACGCAGTATTTT
TRBV30	TRBJ1-5	.	.	CAWSLMGSHQPQHF	TGTGCCTGGAGCCTAATGGGGTCGCATCAGCCCCAGCATTTT
TRBV5-6	TRBJ1-2	TRBD1	once	CASSRQGAYGYTF	TGTGCCAGCAGCCGGCAGGGGGCCTATGGCTACACCTTC
TRBV30	TRBJ2-5	TRBD2	.	CAGDLAGVRETQYF	TGTGCCGGTGACCTAGCGGGAGTTCGGGAGACCCAGTACTTC
TRBV29-1	TRBJ2-3	.	once	CSVESRFTDTQYF	TGCAGCGTTGAATCCAGGTTCACAGATACGCAGTATTTT
TRBV18	TRBJ2-1	TRBD2	.	CASSPNSGRIEVNEQFF	TGTGCCAGCTCACCGAATAGCGGGAGGATCGAAGTAAATGAGCAGTTCTTC
TRBV9	TRBJ2-6	.	.	CASSVSHRGARTGANVLTF	TGTGCCAGCAGCGTCTCCCATAGGGGCGCAAGGACTGGGGCCAACGTCCTGACTTTC
TRBV29-1	TRBJ1-1	.	.	CSVGYGNTEAFF	TGCAGCGTTGGGTACGGGAACACTGAAGCTTTCTTT
TRBV10-3	TRBJ1-3	.	.	CAISDARSGNTIYF	TGTGCCATCAGTGACGCTCGCTCTGGAAACACCATATATTTT
TRBV7-8	TRBJ2-7	.	many	CASSLKRLPEEQYF	TGTGCCAGCAGCTTAAAACGGCTCCCAGAGGAGCAGTACTTC
TRBV5-1	TRBJ1-5	.	.	CASSQQGGVEPQHF	TGCGCCAGCAGCCAACAGGGAGGGGTAGAGCCCCAGCATTTT
TRBV5-1	TRBJ1-1	.	.	CASSLVVSGGEAFF	TGCGCCAGCAGCTTGGTTGTCTCCGGCGGTGAAGCTTTCTTT
TRBV4-1	TRBJ2-3	TRBD2	.	CASGELAGEGDTQYF	TGCGCCAGCGGGGAACTAGCGGGAGAGGGAGATACGCAGTATTTT
TRBV9	TRBJ1-3	TRBD1	.	CASSAPGTAGNTIYF	TGTGCCAGCAGCGCCCCCGGGACAGCTGGAAACACCATATATTTT
TRBV28	TRBJ2-7	.	few	CASRVGTDYEQYF	TGTGCCAGCAGAGTTGGGACGGACTACGAGCAGTACTTC
TRBV7-9	TRBJ1-2	.	.	CASSGGGPRGYTF	TGTGCCAGCAGCGGCGGGGGGCCTAGAGGCTACACCTTC
TRBV29-1	TRBJ2-7	.	.	CSVKNWGASYEQYF	TGCAGCGTCAAGAATTGGGGGGCCTCCTACGAGCAGTACTTC
TRBV29-1	TRBJ2-5	TRBD2	.	CSVEDGFGGIETQYF	TGCAGCGTTGAAGATGGGTTCGGGGGGATTGAGACCCAGTACTTC
TRBV6-6	TRBJ2-5	.	.	CASSQGFGQETQYF	TGTGCCAGCAGCCAGGGTTTTGGGCAAGAGACCCAGTACTTC
TRBV4-1	TRBJ1-1	TRBD1	.	CASSQTGLNTEAFF	TGCGCCAGCAGCCAGACAGGGTTGAACACTGAAGCTTTCTTT
TRBV29-1	TRBJ2-5	TRBD1	few	CSVLVQGAWETQYF	TGCAGCGTTTTGGTCCAGGGGGCATGGGAGACCCAGTACTTC
TRBV27	TRBJ1-1	.	few	CASTQLTGNTEAFF	TGTGCCAGCACCCAACTAACCGGCAACACTGAAGCTTTCTTT
TRBV6-4	TRBJ2-5	.	.	CASSRKAETQYF	TGTGCCAGCAGCCGAAAAGCGGAGACCCAGTACTTC
TRBV28	TRBJ2-3	TRBD2	.	CASLPSGSRPDTQYF	TGTGCCAGTTTACCTAGCGGGAGCCGACCAGATACGCAGTATTTT
TRBV29-1	TRBJ1-2	TRBD1	.	CSVVPYPGQGDEAGYTF	TGCAGCGTTGTCCCCTACCCCGGCCAGGGGGACGAGGCTGGCTACACCTTC
TRBV7-9	TRBJ1-5	.	.	CASSPTQGGGNQPQHF	TGTGCCAGCAGCCCTACGCAAGGGGGAGGCAATCAGCCCCAGCATTTT
TRBV6-5	TRBJ2-7	TRBD1	.	CASSGWTGSVEQYF	TGTGCCAGCAGTGGTTGGACAGGGTCTGTCGAGCAGTACTTC
TRBV29-1	TRBJ1-5	TRBD1	few	CSGIEQGDNQPQHF	TGCAGCGGCATAGAACAGGGGGACAATCAGCCCCAGCATTTT
TRBV4-1	TRBJ1-1	TRBD1	.	CASSYAGTGGWDTEAFF	TGCGCCAGCAGCTACGCCGGGACAGGGGGCTGGGACACTGAAGCTTTCTTT
TRBV28	TRBJ2-3	TRBD2	.	CASGGVPDTQYF	TGTGCCAGCGGGGGGGTCCCAGATACGCAGTATTTT
TRBV29-1	TRBJ1-1	TRBD1	.	CSVETGQILSAFF	TGCAGCGTTGAGACGGGACAGATTTTGTCAGCTTTCTTT
TRBV11-2	TRBJ2-7	.	few	CASSQRVGYEQYF	TGTGCCAGCAGCCAACGGGTGGGATACGAGCAGTACTTC
TRBV2	TRBJ1-1	.	.	CASEEGQAFF	TGTGCCAGTGAGGAGGGCCAAGCTTTCTTT
TRBV5-1	TRBJ2-5	TRBD2	.	CASSLAGGTPTKTQYF	TGCGCCAGCAGCTTAGCGGGAGGGACTCCAACGAAGACCCAGTACTTC
TRBV15	TRBJ1-5	.	once	CATGGHQQQQPQHF	TGTGCCACCGGGGGCCACCAACAACAGCAGCCCCAGCATTTT
TRBV2	TRBJ1-1	.	.	CASSAGEGGGMNTEAFF	TGTGCCAGCAGTGCCGGTGAGGGTGGGGGGATGAACACTGAAGCTTTCTTT
TRBV7-3	TRBJ2-7	TRBD2	.	CASSRTSGSFNEQYF	TGTGCCAGCAGCAGGACTAGCGGGAGTTTTAACGAGCAGTACTTC
TRBV6-5	TRBJ1-1	.	few	CASSYSTVNTEAFF	TGTGCCAGCAGTTACTCGACCGTGAACACTGAAGCTTTCTTT
TRBV29-1	TRBJ2-7	.	.	CSVGGQGGYEQYF	TGCAGCGTTGGGGGGCAGGGTGGGTACGAGCAGTACTTC
TRBV7-8	TRBJ2-7	TRBD1	.	CASSLQGVGAYEQYF	TGTGCCAGCAGCCTACAGGGGGTAGGGGCGTACGAGCAGTACTTC
TRBV7-6	TRBJ2-4	.	once	CASSSRLGVDKNIQYF	TGTGCCAGCAGCTCAAGACTAGGGGTAGACAAAAACATTCAGTACTTC